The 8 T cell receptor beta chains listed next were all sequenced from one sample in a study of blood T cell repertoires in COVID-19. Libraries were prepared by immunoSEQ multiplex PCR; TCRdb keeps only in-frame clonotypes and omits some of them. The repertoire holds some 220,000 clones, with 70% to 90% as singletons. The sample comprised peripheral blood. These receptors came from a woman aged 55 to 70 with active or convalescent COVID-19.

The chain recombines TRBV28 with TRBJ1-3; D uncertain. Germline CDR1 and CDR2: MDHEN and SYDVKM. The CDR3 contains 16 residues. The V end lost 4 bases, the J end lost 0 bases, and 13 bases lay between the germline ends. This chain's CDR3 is CASSSYVWSSGNTIYF. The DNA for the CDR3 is TGTGCCAGCAGTTCCTACGTCTGGTCCTCTGGAAACACCATATATTTT.

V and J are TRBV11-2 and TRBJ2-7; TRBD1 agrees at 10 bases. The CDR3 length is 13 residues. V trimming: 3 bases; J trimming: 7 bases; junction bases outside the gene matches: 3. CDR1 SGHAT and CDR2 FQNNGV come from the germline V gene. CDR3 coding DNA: TGTGCCAGCAGCTTGGACAGGGGGGAAGAGCAGTACGTC. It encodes CASSLDRGEEQYV.

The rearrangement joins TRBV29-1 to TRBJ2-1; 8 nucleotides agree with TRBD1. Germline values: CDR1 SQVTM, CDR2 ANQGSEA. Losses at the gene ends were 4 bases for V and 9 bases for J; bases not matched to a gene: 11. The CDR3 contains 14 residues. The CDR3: CSVGRLTGDGEQFF. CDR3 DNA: TGCAGCGTTGGACGCCTGACAGGGGACGGTGAGCAGTTCTTC.

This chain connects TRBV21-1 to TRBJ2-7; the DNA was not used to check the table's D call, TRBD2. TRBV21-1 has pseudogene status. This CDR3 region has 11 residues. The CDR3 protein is CASSKYSEQYF. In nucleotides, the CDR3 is TGTGCCAGCAGCAAATATAGCGAGCAGTACTTC.

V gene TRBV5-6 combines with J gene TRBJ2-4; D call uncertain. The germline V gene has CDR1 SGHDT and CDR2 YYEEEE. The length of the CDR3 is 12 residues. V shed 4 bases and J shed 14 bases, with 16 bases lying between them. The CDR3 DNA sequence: TGTGCCAGCAGCATCCCCCGCCAGCGTGAGTACTTC. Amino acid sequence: CASSIPRQREYF. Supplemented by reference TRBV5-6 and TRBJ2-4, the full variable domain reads DAGVTQSPTHLIKTRGQQVTLRCSPKSGHDTVSWYQQALGQGPQFIFQYYEEEERQRGNFPDRFSGHQFPNYSSELNVNALLLGDSALYLCASSIPRQREYFGAGTRLSVL.

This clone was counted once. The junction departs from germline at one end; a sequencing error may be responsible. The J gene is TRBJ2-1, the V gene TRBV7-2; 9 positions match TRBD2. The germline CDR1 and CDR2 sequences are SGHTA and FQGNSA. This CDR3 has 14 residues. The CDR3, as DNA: TGTGCCAGCAGCCTAGCCCTGGCGGGGGGGGAGCAGTTCTTC. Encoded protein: CASSLALAGGEQFF.

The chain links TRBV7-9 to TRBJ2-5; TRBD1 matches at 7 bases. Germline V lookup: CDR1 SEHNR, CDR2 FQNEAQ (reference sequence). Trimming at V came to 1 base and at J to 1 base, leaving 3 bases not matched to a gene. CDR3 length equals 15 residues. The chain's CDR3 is CASSLDRGTQETQYF. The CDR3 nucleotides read TGTGCCAGCAGCTTAGACAGGGGTACCCAAGAGACCCAGTACTTC.

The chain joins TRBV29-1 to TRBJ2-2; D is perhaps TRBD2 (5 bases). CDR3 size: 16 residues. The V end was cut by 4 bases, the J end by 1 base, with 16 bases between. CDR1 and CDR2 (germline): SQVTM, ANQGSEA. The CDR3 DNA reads TGCAGCGTTGGGCCCCCCGGACTTAGGAACACCGGGGAGCTGTTTTTT. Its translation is CSVGPPGLRNTGELFF.